The clone carrying this T cell receptor (beta chain) was seen a few times. TCRdb re-called the reads through MiXCR, storing one row per CDR3 protein. The sample has roughly 230,000 distinct CDR3 sequences; over 15% are singletons. This sample is part of a study of T cell repertoires in cytomegalovirus infection. The CDR3 is made up of 15 amino acids. V gave up 5 bases and J gave up 8 bases, with 16 bases separating them. Germline CDR1 reads MNHEY; CDR2 reads SVGEGT. Sequencing used CD8+ T cells from PBMCs. The V call is TRBV6-2 or TRBV6-3, the J call TRBJ1-6; the D gene is possibly TRBD1 (5 bases). The origin of this receptor is a human donor in good health (CMV status not recorded). Some clones in this sample may be carry-over from other donors' samples. CDR3 sequence (DNA): TGTGCCAGCAGTCCCGGATTCGTAGGGGATTCACCCCTCCACTTT. Amino acid sequence: CASSPGFVGDSPLHF.